A selection of T cell receptor beta chains follows, all from one sample in a study of T cell responses to AZD1222 COVID-19 vaccine. TCRdb keeps only in-frame clones here, not all; method: immunoSEQ multiplex PCR. This sample has 130,000 to 150,000 clones, with 90% found just once. This specimen consisted of peripheral blood, obtained on day 0 of AZD1222 vaccination. These receptors were obtained from an adult in good health. Each CDR3 is given with its conserved first and last residue.

V gene	J gene	CDR3 protein
TRBV24-1	TRBJ2-6	CATRGTGESGANVLTF
TRBV7-9	TRBJ2-1	CASSPPIGARRGSYNEQFF
TRBV10-1	TRBJ2-2	CASSESASRPTGELFF
TRBV6-5	TRBJ1-2	CASSYRGLNYGYTF
TRBV11-2	TRBJ2-2	CASSSRATNTGELFF
TRBV2	TRBJ1-1	CASSVRGENTEAFF
TRBV6-5	TRBJ1-2	CASRHQGVTGSGYTF
TRBV25-1	TRBJ1-2	CASSEYPQGRGGYTF
TRBV11-2	TRBJ2-1	CASSPVTAQSSYNEQFF
TRBV4-1	TRBJ1-2	CASSHGKRTAYGYTF
TRBV7-2	TRBJ2-5	CASSLASGGEAQYF
TRBV7-2	TRBJ2-7	CASSLAGTSGSDEQYF
TRBV3-1/TRBV3-2	TRBJ2-1	CASSQDTAEQFF
TRBV6-6	TRBJ2-7	CATGGREGYEQYF
TRBV5-4	TRBJ1-2	CASSYFRGNYGYTF
TRBV9	TRBJ2-7	CASSPRPVSSYEQYF
TRBV7-6	TRBJ2-1	CASSLSGGYNEQFF
TRBV29-1	TRBJ1-1	CSVAWMNTEAFF
TRBV11-2	TRBJ1-2	CASSLAQAAPYGYTF
TRBV5-4	TRBJ2-5	CASSLGYQETQYF
TRBV6-5	TRBJ1-2	CASIPGRDRYYGYTF
TRBV2	TRBJ1-1	CASSEARRDRGQDTEAFF
TRBV11-3	TRBJ2-1	CASSFGTVGEQFF
TRBV11-3	TRBJ1-5	CASSFPPGQGVDSNQPQHF
TRBV10-3	TRBJ1-1	CAISLGGADTEAFF
TRBV3-1/TRBV3-2	TRBJ1-3	CASSQESRGLSSGNTIYF
TRBV12-3/TRBV12-4	TRBJ1-4	CASSLVHEKLFF